This T cell receptor beta chain is from a study of TIL therapy for anti-PD-1-resistant metastatic lung cancer. Looked up from germline, CDR1 is SGHNT and CDR2 is YYREEE (reference sequence). Trimming removed 0 bases from V and 1 base from J, with 7 bases in between. There are 15 residues in the CDR3. As to time point: pre-treatment sample, taken before nivolumab and TIL therapy. Tumor tissue came from excised metastases, mostly pleural nodules or supraclavicular lymph nodes. Patients then received nivolumab; progressors got lymphodepletion, TIL and IL-2. Findings and limits, study-wide: Patients were highly selected, enriched for treatment-naive, never-smoker and oncogene-addicted cases. Compared with baseline intratumoral T cells, expanded TIL cultures were more clonal and less diverse (roughly 6.3% vs 31%).

To note about this clone: What it binds is not known.

Sequencing used immunoSEQ v3. Assay: immunoSEQ multiplex PCR; the TCRdb copy retains only in-frame clones and omits some. The sample shows over 10,000 clones, approximately 66% of them seen only once. The clonotype comes from a woman aged 30-85 years with non-small cell lung cancer. The rearrangement joins TRBV5-4 to TRBJ2-2, with D perhaps TRBD1 (5 bases). Sequences were derived from tumor tissue, sampled at baseline. Here the CDR3 reads CASSLETGNTGELFF. The CDR3 coding sequence is TGTGCCAGCAGCTTGGAAACAGGGAACACCGGGGAGCTGTTTTTT.